Listed below are T cell receptor beta chains from one sample, sequenced in a study of CD8 T cells in Susac syndrome. TCRdb reprocessed the immunoSEQ multiplex PCR reads with MiXCR, giving one entry per CDR3 protein. The sample includes some 190,000 distinct CDR3 sequences, less than 95% of them seen just once. Sequencing was carried out using CD4+ T cells from PBMCs. The source is a human donor with Susac syndrome. The CDR3 runs from the conserved cysteine through the conserved F or W. The D gene is left open where the match is weak. Size values are once, few and many counts, or a class for expanded clones, and some rows have none.

v_call,j_call,d_call,clone_size,cdr3_nt,cdr3_aa
TRBV9,TRBJ2-3,TRBD2,.,TGTGCCAGCGCCCTCGGGGGGGGCGGAGATACGCAGTATTTT,CASALGGGGDTQYF
TRBV5-4,TRBJ1-1,.,.,TGTGCCAGCAGCTTGCGGAGGGATACCACTGAAGCTTTCTTT,CASSLRRDTTEAFF
TRBV4-3,TRBJ2-7,TRBD2,.,TGCGCCAGCAGCCAAGATCTCGCTAGCGGGGGTTTCTACGAGCAGTACTTC,CASSQDLASGGFYEQYF
TRBV7-6,TRBJ2-7,.,.,TGTGCCAGCAGCTTAGCCGGGGGCAGGGGCACAGCAGGTCCCGAGCAGTACTTC,CASSLAGGRGTAGPEQYF
TRBV30,TRBJ2-4,.,.,TGTGCCTGGAGTAAGGGCAAGATGGGCGTAGCCAAAAACATTCAGTACTTC,CAWSKGKMGVAKNIQYF
TRBV6-5,TRBJ1-2,.,.,TGTGCCAGCAGTTACGGCGCGGACTATGGCTACACCTTC,CASSYGADYGYTF
TRBV29-1,TRBJ1-1,.,.,TGCAGCGTTGAGGAAGGAGGGACTGAAGCTTTCTTT,CSVEEGGTEAFF
TRBV5-4,TRBJ1-2,.,.,TGTGCCAGCAGCTTGGGCGTCCAAGGGGATGGCTACACCTTC,CASSLGVQGDGYTF
TRBV20-1,TRBJ1-1,TRBD1,.,TGCAGTGCTAGATTGGGACAGGCCCGGGGTGAAGCTTTCTTT,CSARLGQARGEAFF
TRBV9,TRBJ1-2,TRBD1,once,TGTGCCAGCAGCGCCACAGGGGATGGTGGCTACACCTTC,CASSATGDGGYTF
TRBV7-3,TRBJ2-1,.,.,TGTGCCAGCAGCTCAGGAGGGACAGCCAACAATGAGCAGTTCTTC,CASSSGGTANNEQFF
TRBV29-1,TRBJ2-7,TRBD1,.,TGCAGCGTATCGGACAGGATAAGCTCCTACGAGCAGTACTTC,CSVSDRISSYEQYF
TRBV30,TRBJ2-5,.,.,TGTGCCTGGACTGGGTTCCGCCCGAGAGAGGGTGGACTTCAGGAGACCCAGTACTTC,CAWTGFRPREGGLQETQYF
TRBV30,TRBJ1-1,TRBD1,.,TGTGCCTGGAACCCGGGACAGATGAACACTGAAGCTTTCTTT,CAWNPGQMNTEAFF
TRBV29-1,TRBJ2-3,.,.,TGCAGCGTTGAACTTGCCCAATCAAGCACAGATACGCAGTATTTT,CSVELAQSSTDTQYF
TRBV28,TRBJ2-2,TRBD1,.,TGTGCCAGCAGTGTTCAACAGGGGGGAGCCGGGGAGCTGTTTTTT,CASSVQQGGAGELFF
TRBV6-2/TRBV6-3,TRBJ1-1,.,.,TGTGCCAGCATCTTCGGACGGTTTATGAACACTGAAGCTTTCTTT,CASIFGRFMNTEAFF
TRBV7-9,TRBJ1-3,TRBD1,.,TGTGCCAGCAGCCGCGGGACAGGGGGCTCTGGAAACACCATATATTTT,CASSRGTGGSGNTIYF
TRBV6-2/TRBV6-3,TRBJ1-1,TRBD1,.,TGTGCCAGCACTCCAGACGGCAGGGGGCTCGCTGAAGCTTTCTTT,CASTPDGRGLAEAFF
TRBV5-1,TRBJ2-7,TRBD2,.,TGCGCCAGCAGCTTAGGGACTAGAGGCTCCTACGAGCAGTACTTC,CASSLGTRGSYEQYF
TRBV5-1,TRBJ2-6,.,.,TGCGCCAGCAGCCATACAGGGTCTGGGGCCAACGTCCTGACTTTC,CASSHTGSGANVLTF
TRBV27,TRBJ1-2,.,.,TGTGCCAGCAGGGAAAGGGCCAACTATGGCTACACCTTC,CASRERANYGYTF
TRBV25-1,TRBJ2-2,TRBD2,.,TGTGCCAGCAGTCGCCAGGCTAGCGGGCTCGGGGAGCTGTTTTTT,CASSRQASGLGELFF
TRBV28,TRBJ2-2,.,.,TGTGCCAGCAGTTTAGACAGGCCTAACACCGGGGAGCTGTTTTTT,CASSLDRPNTGELFF
TRBV5-1,TRBJ2-3,.,.,TGCGCCAGCAGCCGGATTCCGACAGCGCCAGGGACAGATACGCAGTATTTT,CASSRIPTAPGTDTQYF
TRBV7-7,TRBJ2-2,.,.,TGTGCTAGCAGACTCGACAGAACCGGGGAGCTGTTTTTT,CASRLDRTGELFF
TRBV20-1,TRBJ1-5,.,.,TGCAGTGCCCCACCGGGGGCGAGTCAGCCCCAGCATTTT,CSAPPGASQPQHF
TRBV27,TRBJ1-6,.,.,TGTGCCAGCAGTTTCGCCACTTCACCCCTCCACTTT,CASSFATSPLHF
TRBV5-1,TRBJ2-7,.,.,TGCGCCAGCAGCTTGGGAAACAGGGCCCACGAGCAGTACTTC,CASSLGNRAHEQYF
TRBV7-8,TRBJ1-5,.,.,TGTGCCAGCAGCCGAACCGGGGGAGGTCCTCAGCCCCAGCATTTT,CASSRTGGGPQPQHF
TRBV7-2,TRBJ2-4,.,.,TGTGCCAGCAGCTTAAACGCGGAGGTGAACATTCAGTACTTC,CASSLNAEVNIQYF
TRBV20-1,TRBJ2-3,TRBD2,.,TGCAGTGCTAGCCTTAGCGGGGGCAGCACAGATACGCAGTATTTT,CSASLSGGSTDTQYF
TRBV5-6,TRBJ2-2,TRBD2,.,TGTGCCAGCAGCCCGGAAGCGGGGACTAGCGGGGGGATCGGGGAGCTGTTTTTT,CASSPEAGTSGGIGELFF
TRBV20-1,TRBJ2-3,TRBD2,once,TGCAGTGCTAGAGATTGGGGAGGAGCGGGGGCGGGGGATACGCAGTATTTT,CSARDWGGAGAGDTQYF
TRBV2,TRBJ1-5,.,once,TGTGCCAGCACCGGAGAGGTATATAGCAATCAGCCCCAGCATTTT,CASTGEVYSNQPQHF
TRBV14,TRBJ1-6,.,.,TGTGCCAGCAGCCAAGGAGGTAGGGGACCCTATTCACCCCTCCACTTT,CASSQGGRGPYSPLHF
TRBV6-5,TRBJ1-4,TRBD1,.,TGTGCCAGCAGTTCCCCGAGGACAGGGATTAGGGCCCCCCCCAATGAAAAACTGTTTTTT,CASSSPRTGIRAPPNEKLFF
TRBV29-1,TRBJ2-5,.,.,TGCAGCGGGAGGGACAGCTGGGAGACCCAGTACTTC,CSGRDSWETQYF
TRBV30,TRBJ2-1,TRBD1,.,TGTGCCTGGTCGGGACAGGCGTCGAATGAGCAGTTCTTC,CAWSGQASNEQFF
TRBV29-1,TRBJ1-2,.,.,TGCAGCGTTTTGGAGGGGAGCACCTTC,CSVLEGSTF
TRBV6-5,TRBJ1-5,.,.,TGTGCCAGCAGTTCTACGTGGGGCTCAAACCAGCCCCAGCATTTT,CASSSTWGSNQPQHF
TRBV7-2,TRBJ2-7,.,.,TGTGCCAGCAGCTTAGCCCCTCACGGGGGCGGCTACGAGCAGTACTTC,CASSLAPHGGGYEQYF
TRBV2,TRBJ1-2,TRBD1,.,TGTGCCAGCAGCGAACGGACAGGGGATGGCTATGGCTACACCTTC,CASSERTGDGYGYTF
TRBV7-2,TRBJ2-7,.,.,TGTGCCAGCAGCCAAGGACAACTCCAGCAGTACTTC,CASSQGQLQQYF
TRBV3-1,TRBJ2-1,.,.,TGTGCCAGCAGCTCCCGGGCCACCAGCCCCCTCGATGAGCAGTTCTTC,CASSSRATSPLDEQFF
TRBV29-1,TRBJ1-1,.,.,TGCAGCGGCTCACGGGGTTCGAACACTGAAGCTTTCTTT,CSGSRGSNTEAFF
TRBV4-3,TRBJ1-6,.,.,TGCGCCAGCAGCCGGGTCGGAGCTTCACCCCTCCACTTT,CASSRVGASPLHF
TRBV5-1,TRBJ2-7,.,.,TGCGCCAGCAGCTTGGAGCCCGGTACCTACGAGCAGTACTTC,CASSLEPGTYEQYF
TRBV11-3,TRBJ1-2,.,.,TGTGCCAGCAGCTTAGGAGGGACCCATGGCTACACCTTC,CASSLGGTHGYTF
TRBV3-1,TRBJ2-6,.,.,TGTGCCAGCAGCCGAGGACTGTCTGGGGCCAACGTCCTGACTTTC,CASSRGLSGANVLTF
TRBV6-5,TRBJ2-1,.,.,TGTGCCAGCAGTTACTCGGAGGGGGGGGATGAGCAGTTCTTC,CASSYSEGGDEQFF